This T cell receptor (beta chain) originates from a study of OX40 agonist ivuxolimab in advanced cancers. Measured with immunoSEQ multiplex PCR; TCRdb has only the in-frame clones, and not every one. The sample consists of about 46,000 clones, over 75% of them appearing once. This clone appeared a few times. This CDR3 comprises 13 residues. V lost 3 bases, J lost 10 bases, and 10 bases lay in between. Germline CDR1 reads LNHDA; CDR2 reads SQIVND (reference sequence). This chain links TRBV19 with TRBJ1-6, with D uncertain. The sample was CD4+ or CD8+ T cells sorted from blood, taken in a trial of the OX40 agonist ivuxolimab. This receptor was taken from an adult with an advanced solid tumor such as melanoma, head and neck, liver or kidney cancer. The chain's CDR3 is CASSIGKGSPLHF. The CDR3 DNA follows: TGTGCCAGTAGTATCGGGAAGGGATCACCCCTCCACTTT.